This T cell receptor beta chain derives from a study of cytomegalovirus exposure and HLA in healthy donors. Study summary: Sequencing of about 179 million T cells in an earlier analysis found 100 million or so unique TCR beta sequences.

With 60 Vbeta and 13 Jbeta primers, the PCR was carried out. The data were produced by immunoSEQ multiplex PCR, yet TCRdb's version contains in-frame clones alone and is incomplete. The sample shows 200,000 to 250,000 clones, approximately 79% of them seen only once. Whole-study findings and limits: Near-uniform donor sequencing depth was presumed by presence/absence analyses. Being productive about 87% or about 30% of the time was typical of most TCR beta V segments in an earlier analysis. Later on, an analysis tied approximately 17,000 TCR beta sequences to HLA alleles at 0.05 false discovery rate.

A note on this clone: The antigen remains unidentified.

The CDR3 totals 13 residues. The germline V and J ends were trimmed by 6 bases and 1 base, with 10 bases remaining between them. CDR1 is SGHDT and CDR2 is YYEEEE in the germline V gene. The clonotype was recovered from a man younger than 30 in good health and CMV-seronegative. The V and J genes are TRBV5-6 and TRBJ2-5; possible D gene TRBD1, 6 bases. Input material: PBMCs. The chain's CDR3 is CASTGRGQETQYF. The CDR3 DNA is TGTGCCAGCACTGGCAGGGGCCAAGAGACCCAGTACTTC.